Below, 14 T cell receptor beta chains from the same sample are listed, as sequenced in a study of vaccination effects on CD4 cells after COVID-19. Libraries were prepared by immunoSEQ multiplex PCR; TCRdb keeps only in-frame clonotypes and omits some of them. Of around 60,000 clones listed, about 80% are singletons. Their cognate antigens are unknown. Cells that had been cultured for ten to eleven days were the source of isolated CD4+ T cells. Sequencing was performed on CD4+ T cells from PBMCs cultured without peptide, taken before COVID-19 vaccination. The receptor set was obtained from a human donor who received a COVID-19 vaccine.

The CDR3 spells CASSAKKPGQVGKGETQYF. The DNA of the CDR3 is TGTGCCAGCAGCGCAAAGAAACCGGGACAGGTGGGGAAAGGGGAGACCCAGTACTTC. V usage is TRBV9 and J usage is TRBJ2-5; 8 bases map to TRBD1. The germline V gene encodes CDR1 SGDLS and CDR2 YYNGEE. Trimming took 3 bases from V and 5 from J; bases not matched to a gene: 21. This CDR3 spans 19 amino acids.

The chain recombines TRBV28 with TRBJ2-1; 11 bases are shared with TRBD1. CDR1 and CDR2 (germline): MDHEN, SYDVKM. J was trimmed by 4 bases and V by 7 bases; bases with no gene match: 9. This CDR3 region has 16 residues. The CDR3 sequence: CASTERTGGQYNEQFF. For the CDR3, the DNA is TGTGCCAGCACTGAAAGGACAGGGGGCCAATACAATGAGCAGTTCTTC.

The chain links TRBV30 to TRBJ2-7, with 10 bases that match TRBD1. V was clipped by 2 bases and J by 4 bases; unmatched bases: 5. This CDR3 spans 14 amino acids. The germline V gene encodes CDR1 GTSNPN and CDR2 SVGIG (reference sequence). The CDR3 loop is CAWSKGQGSYEQYV. In DNA form, the CDR3 reads TGTGCCTGGAGTAAGGGACAGGGGTCATACGAGCAGTACGTC.

The V gene is TRBV27, the J gene TRBJ1-1; D gene ambiguous. Germline V gives CDR1 MNHEY, CDR2 SMNVEV (reference sequence). The CDR3 is made up of 14 amino acids. With 5 bases removed from V and 3 bases from J, the gap between germline ends came to 13 bases. CDR3 loop: CASSPRGGHTEAFF. In nucleotides, the CDR3 is TGTGCCAGCAGTCCCCGAGGAGGGCACACTGAAGCTTTCTTT.

The chain links TRBV25-1 to TRBJ2-1; D tentatively fits TRBD1 or TRBD2 (5 bases each). The germline CDR1 and CDR2 sequences are MGHDK and SYGVNS. CDR3 size: 15 residues. With 3 bases removed from V and 6 bases from J, the gap between germline ends came to 15 bases. CDR3 DNA sequence: TGTGCCAGCAGTGACCCCGGGGCCCTGGGCAATGAGCAGTTCTTC. It yields the protein CASSDPGALGNEQFF.

A few counts support this clone. The chain uses TRBV28 and TRBJ1-6; D not resolved. The CDR3 extends over 14 amino acids. Germline CDR1 reads MDHEN; CDR2 reads SYDVKM. CDR3 in DNA: TGTGCTTCCATTCCCGGGGATCGTAATTCACCCCTCCACTTT. Translation gives CASIPGDRNSPLHF.

This sequence joins TRBV5-1 and TRBJ2-2; D perhaps matches TRBD1 (5 bases). The germline V and J ends were trimmed by 3 bases and 5 bases, with 14 bases remaining between them. Germline assignment: CDR1 SGHRS and CDR2 YFSETQ. The CDR3 covers 15 residues. CDR3 DNA sequence: TGCGCCAGCAGCTCTGGACAAGGGGTAACCGGGGAGCTGTTTTTT. Its protein product is CASSSGQGVTGELFF.

The chain is built from TRBV6-5 and TRBJ1-1; D remains ambiguous. Germline CDR1 is MNHEY and CDR2 is SVGAGI. This CDR3 spans 13 amino acids. V was clipped by 3 bases and J by 2 bases, with 7 bases between them. CDR3 nucleotide sequence: TGTGCCAGCAGTTATCAAGCCAACACTGAAGCTTTCTTT. Translation: CASSYQANTEAFF.

The chain joins TRBV6-6 to TRBJ2-3, with 9 bases aligning to TRBD1. The germline gives CDR1 MNHNY, CDR2 SVGAGI (reference sequence). The CDR3 is 15 residues long. The trim removed 2 bases at V and 5 bases at J, leaving 5 bases unmatched. Here the CDR3 reads CASSYQDRGKDTQYF. The DNA of the CDR3 is TGTGCCAGCAGTTACCAGGACAGGGGCAAAGATACGCAGTATTTT.

This clone was detected only once. This rearrangement joins TRBV30 to TRBJ2-5; D tentatively reads TRBD1 or TRBD2 (6 bases each). Trimming cost V 0 bases and J 7 bases, with 18 bases left between them. Germline V CDR1 and CDR2: GTSNPN, SVGIG (reference sequence). The CDR3 is 15 residues long. CDR3 in DNA: TGTGCCTGGAGTGTTGAAGCTTTCGGGGGCGGGACCCAGTACTTC. It encodes CAWSVEAFGGGTQYF.

V is TRBV2 and J is TRBJ2-7; D is ambiguous. Germline V gene lookup returns CDR1 SNHLY and CDR2 FYNNEI. Trimming removed 1 base from V and 4 bases from J, with 11 bases in between. This CDR3 region has 14 residues. CDR3 bases: TGTGCCAGCAGTGAAGGGACGTCTGAATACGAGCAGTACGTC. Translated: CASSEGTSEYEQYV.

This chain links TRBV19 with TRBJ1-3; the match to TRBD1 covers 7 bases. There are 15 residues in the CDR3. The junction had 7 bases not matched to a gene; V was cut back by 8 bases and J by 0 bases. CDR1 is LNHDA, CDR2 SQIVND, per germline (reference sequence). CDR3 nucleotide sequence: TGTGCCAGTTCCTCGGGGGACAGCTCTGGAAACACCATATATTTT. As protein: CASSSGDSSGNTIYF.

CDR3 sequence (DNA): TGTGCCACCCGTTGGACAGAGAACACTGAAGCTTTCTTT. Amino acids: CATRWTENTEAFF. The chain uses TRBV28 and TRBJ1-1; D might be TRBD1 (6 bases). Germline assignment: CDR1 MDHEN and CDR2 SYDVKM. The length of the CDR3 is 13 residues. Trimming cost V 10 bases and J 1 base, with 13 bases left between them.

CDR3 protein: CASRKGVGYEQYV. The CDR3 nucleotides read TGTGCCAGCAGAAAGGGGGTGGGGTACGAGCAGTACGTC. The V gene is TRBV6-5, the J gene TRBJ2-7; D perhaps matches TRBD1 (6 bases). This CDR3 region has 13 residues. From germline, CDR1 is MNHEY and CDR2 SVGAGI. V lost 6 bases and J lost 4, with 13 bases in between.